This TCR beta chain was profiled in a study of blood T cell repertoires in COVID-19. The CDR3 has 14 residues. J was trimmed by 3 bases and V by 5 bases; bases with no gene match: 5. CDR1 MDHEN and CDR2 SYDVKM come from the germline V gene. Original data processing: Amplification from reference gene primers served as the basis for estimated nucleated cell counts. The method was immunoSEQ multiplex PCR; TCRdb's version includes in-frame clones alone and lacks a portion of them. Clonal size and the V and J genes are those of that table, whereas D and trimming came from the DNA. Altogether approximately 150,000 clones are present, around four fifths being singletons, with the ten largest covering less than 20%.

The sample comprised peripheral blood. This chain joins TRBV28 and TRBJ1-1; 8 nucleotides line up with TRBD1. The TCR was taken from a woman at least 80 years old with acute or convalescent COVID-19. The CDR3 loop is CASSRQGRYTEAFF. Written as DNA, the CDR3 is TGTGCCAGCAGTCGACAGGGGAGGTACACTGAAGCTTTCTTT.